This TCR beta chain was identified during a study of T-cell reconstitution after alpha-beta-depleted transplantation in children. Study-level results: Expanded graft clones numbering several hundred reportedly gave rise to alpha-beta T cells about two months after transplant. Newly generated T cells supplied most T-cell counts and diversity one year post-transplant.

Preparation of the TCRbeta library was carried out with unique molecular identifiers. TCRdb processed the PCR reads anew with MiXCR; each CDR3 protein has one entry. The repertoire holds approximately 18,000 distinct CDR3 sequences, about an eighth seen once, with 35% in the top ten. This clonotype was picked up many times. The antigen remains undetermined. The V gene end was trimmed by 3 bases and the J gene end by 9 bases; junction bases not matched to a gene: 10. The length of the CDR3 is 15 residues. Germline V lookup: CDR1 SSHAT, CDR2 FNYEAQ (reference sequence). The sequence was obtained from a female patient aged 2-15 years who had a stem cell transplant for congenital amegakaryocytic thrombocytopenia, so the T cells may come from the graft donor. The V call is TRBV7-7, the J call TRBJ2-1; the match to TRBD2 covers 8 bases. This specimen was PBMCs, mostly from graft donor cells, taken 60 days after TCRalphabeta/CD19-depleted stem cell transplant. The CDR3 DNA reads as TGTGCCAGCAGCTTTGCCCCAGCGGGAGTGAGTGAGCAGTTCTTC. Amino acid sequence: CASSFAPAGVSEQFF.